These 13 T cell receptor beta chains share one sample of origin, sequenced in a study of blood T cell repertoires in COVID-19. Sequencing used immunoSEQ multiplex PCR; TCRdb keeps in-frame clones, though not all of them. In the table there are about 240,000 clones, around 88% of which are singletons. Material for sequencing was peripheral blood. Source of these receptors: a man of 80 years or more with acute or convalescent COVID-19.

This clone was seen only a few times. The gene calls are TRBV6-1 and TRBJ1-2, with a tentative D call TRBD1 (6 bases). The CDR3 is 13 residues long. Looked up from germline, CDR1 is MNHNS and CDR2 is SASEGT. The germline V and J ends were trimmed by 2 bases and 5 bases, with 9 bases remaining between them. The CDR3 DNA sequence: TGTGCCAGCAGTGAACAGGGGTTATATGGCTACACCTTC. Translated: CASSEQGLYGYTF.

The chain combines TRBV15 with TRBJ2-3, with TRBD2 matching 8 bases. Germline trimming cut 0 bases from V and 8 bases from J; bases unmatched to any gene: 16. Germline lookup yields CDR1 LNHNV and CDR2 YYDKDF (reference sequence). This CDR3 has 18 amino acids. The CDR3: CATSRDRTSGLNPATQYF. The CDR3 coding sequence is TGTGCCACCAGCAGAGATCGCACTAGCGGACTAAATCCTGCTACGCAGTATTTT.

The rearrangement links TRBV27 to TRBJ1-1; the D gene is possibly TRBD1 (5 bases). With 3 bases removed from V and 4 bases from J, the gap between germline ends came to 9 bases. CDR1 MNHEY and CDR2 SMNVEV come from the germline V gene (reference sequence). The CDR3 extends over 13 amino acids. The CDR3 loop is CASSFREATEAFF. The CDR3 region has the DNA TGTGCCAGCAGTTTCAGGGAGGCCACTGAAGCTTTCTTT.

V is TRBV28 and J is TRBJ1-2, with D unclear. The CDR3 contains 13 residues. V shed 6 bases and J shed 4 bases, with 12 bases lying between them. Germline CDR1 and CDR2: MDHEN and SYDVKM. The CDR3, as DNA: TGTGCCAGCAGACCCCCCACCGGCTATGGCTACACCTTC. Translating gives CASRPPTGYGYTF.

The J gene is TRBJ1-2, the V gene TRBV18, with D uncertain. V lost 1 base to trimming and J lost 4 bases, with 13 bases between them. This CDR3 has 15 residues. The germline gives CDR1 KGHSH, CDR2 LQKENI. Here the CDR3 reads CASSPLLGWSYGYTF. Written as DNA, the CDR3 is TGTGCCAGCTCACCACTGCTTGGTTGGAGCTATGGCTACACCTTC. The variable domain in full, with the rest retrieved from reference TRBV18 and TRBJ1-2, is NAGVMQNPRHLVRRRGQEARLRCSPMKGHSHVYWYRQLPEEGLKFMVYLQKENIIDESGMPKERFSAEFPKEGPSILRIQQVVRGDSAAYFCASSPLLGWSYGYTFGSGTRLTVV.

The rearrangement links TRBV5-1 to TRBJ1-1; a weak D match, TRBD1 (5 bases). The germline gives CDR1 SGHRS, CDR2 YFSETQ. The CDR3 covers 11 residues. Trimming removed 7 bases from V and 4 bases from J, with 8 bases in between. The CDR3 DNA reads as TGCGCCAGCTCAGGGCTCACTGAAGCTTTCTTT. Amino acids: CASSGLTEAFF. Looking up the rest from reference TRBV5-1 and TRBJ1-1 gives the full variable domain: KAGVTQTPRYLIKTRGQQVTLSCSPISGHRSVSWYQQTPGQGLQFLFEYFSETQRNKGNFPGRFSGRQFSNSRSEMNVSTLELGDSALYLCASSGLTEAFFGQGTRLTVV.

The chain has TRBV28 and TRBJ1-3, with a weak D call TRBD1 (5 bases). Germline CDR1 MDHEN, CDR2 SYDVKM. Trimming cost V 1 base and J 2 bases, with 6 bases left between them. The CDR3 totals 14 residues. The CDR3 DNA is TGTGCCAGCAGTTTATCAGGGACTGGAAACACCATATATTTT. Its translation: CASSLSGTGNTIYF.

V usage is TRBV6-5 and J usage is TRBJ1-1, with 7 bases that match TRBD1. CDR1 is MNHEY, CDR2 SVGAGI, per germline. This CDR3 comprises 15 residues. Trimming removed 5 bases from V and 4 bases from J; junction bases left unmatched: 10. The CDR3 DNA reads as TGTGCCAGCAGTCCTGCAGGGGGAGGTGTCACTGAAGCTTTCTTT. This sequence encodes CASSPAGGGVTEAFF.

This clone was observed a single time. The V call is TRBV28, the J call TRBJ1-6; 7 bases are shared with TRBD1. The CDR3 runs 15 residues. Looked up from germline, CDR1 is MDHEN and CDR2 is SYDVKM. The junction had 7 bases not matched to a gene; V was cut back by 3 bases and J by 8 bases. The CDR3 sequence: CASSLDRLAHSPLHF. The CDR3, as DNA: TGTGCCAGCAGTTTGGACAGGTTGGCCCATTCACCCCTCCACTTT.

The chain links TRBV2 to TRBJ1-2; 9 nucleotides match TRBD1. The CDR3 extends over 13 amino acids. V was clipped by 8 bases and J by 3 bases; unmatched bases: 4. CDR1 and CDR2 (germline): SNHLY, FYNNEI. The CDR3 bases are TGTGCCAGCCGGACAGGGGAGGACTATGGCTACACCTTC. Translating it yields CASRTGEDYGYTF.

About this clone: The same CDR3 arises from other DNA sequences in this sample as well. The gene calls are TRBV18 and TRBJ2-7; TRBD2 matches at 7 bases. The CDR3 covers 13 residues. Trimming removed 3 bases from V and 4 bases from J; junction bases left unmatched: 3. From germline, CDR1 is KGHSH and CDR2 LQKENI. This CDR3 reads CASSPQGGYEQYF. CDR3 sequence (DNA): TGTGCCAGCTCACCTCAGGGAGGGTACGAGCAGTACTTC. The entire variable domain, with the rest obtained from reference TRBV18 and TRBJ2-7, is as follows: NAGVMQNPRHLVRRRGQEARLRCSPMKGHSHVYWYRQLPEEGLKFMVYLQKENIIDESGMPKERFSAEFPKEGPSILRIQQVVRGDSAAYFCASSPQGGYEQYFGPGTRLTVT.

This sequence joins TRBV2 and TRBJ1-4; D uncertain. Germline CDR1 and CDR2: SNHLY and FYNNEI. V was shortened by 1 base and J by 6 bases, with 15 bases between the two germline ends. The CDR3 contains 16 residues. CDR3: CASSEGPAVTYEKLFF. The CDR3 region has the DNA TGTGCCAGCAGTGAAGGGCCTGCAGTTACCTATGAAAAACTGTTTTTT. Supplemented by reference TRBV2 and TRBJ1-4, the full variable domain reads EPEVTQTPSHQVTQMGQEVILRCVPISNHLYFYWYRQILGQKVEFLVSFYNNEISEKSEIFDDQFSVERPDGSNFTLKIRSTKLEDSAMYFCASSEGPAVTYEKLFFGSGTQLSVL.

The V and J genes are TRBV18 and TRBJ1-5; tentatively, D is TRBD1 (5 bases). CDR3 size: 13 residues. Trimming stripped 3 bases from V and 9 bases from J, with 12 bases between. Germline V gives CDR1 KGHSH, CDR2 LQKENI. CDR3 DNA: TGTGCCAGCTCACCGGGAGGGGCCCTGCCCCAGCATTTT. The encoded protein is CASSPGGALPQHF.